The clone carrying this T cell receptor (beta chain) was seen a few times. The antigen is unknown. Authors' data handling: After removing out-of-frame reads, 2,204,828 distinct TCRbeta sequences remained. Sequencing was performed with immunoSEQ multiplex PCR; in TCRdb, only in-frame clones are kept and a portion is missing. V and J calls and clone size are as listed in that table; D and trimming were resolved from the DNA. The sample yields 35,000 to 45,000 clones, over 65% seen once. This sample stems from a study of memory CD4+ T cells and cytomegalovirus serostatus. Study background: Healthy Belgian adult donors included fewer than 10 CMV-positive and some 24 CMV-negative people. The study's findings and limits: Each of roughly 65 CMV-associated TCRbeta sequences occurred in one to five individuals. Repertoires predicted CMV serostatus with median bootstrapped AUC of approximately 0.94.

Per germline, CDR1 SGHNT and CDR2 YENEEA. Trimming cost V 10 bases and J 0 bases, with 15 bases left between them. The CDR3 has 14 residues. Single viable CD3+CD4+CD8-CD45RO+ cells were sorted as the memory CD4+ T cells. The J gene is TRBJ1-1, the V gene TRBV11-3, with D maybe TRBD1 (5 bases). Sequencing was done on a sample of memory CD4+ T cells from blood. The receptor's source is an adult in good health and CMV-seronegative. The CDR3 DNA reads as TGTGCCATTGGGGCGCTGGGGATGAACACTGAAGCTTTCTTT. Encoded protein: CAIGALGMNTEAFF.